Below, one TCR beta chain is given with its context. Its antigen remains undetermined. No clone much larger than this one lies a single base away; base qualities are absent. PBMCs were isolated by Ficoll-Paque density gradient centrifugation. The sample belongs to a study of T-cell memory formation after mild COVID-19 (dated by TCRdb to the early 2020s). Context from the whole study: Most TCR sequence clusters were specific to one of the two donors. Longitudinal TCRalpha and TCRbeta repertoire sequencing tracked T-cell clones expanding and contracting after mild COVID-19 in a couple of donors. The cohort was made up of two young adult volunteers, one female and one male, who were previously healthy. Results and caveats for the whole study, not just this receptor: The study included only a couple of mild cases, and larger cohorts that include severe cases with pre-infection samples were judged to be necessary. Some responding clones were detected in pre-infection memory, suggesting pre-existing cross-reactive memory T cells joined the SARS-CoV-2 response. From day 15 to 85, contracting clones showed balanced CD4/CD8 phenotypes, whereas a second wave of clones that expanded from day 15 to 37 leaned towards CD4+. Whether the second-wave clones peaking on day 37 were SARS-CoV-2 specific was not confirmed. Contracting CD4+ clones turned up mainly in the CM and EM memory subsets, whereas EMRA was where CD8+ clones were enriched.

The sequencing machine was an Illumina NovaSeq 6000. cDNA libraries for TCRalpha and TCRbeta were prepared by 5'RACE using constant-segment primers, with sample barcodes and unique molecular identifiers added. Trizol reagent was used to extract RNA from every sample. Library amplification was performed in two PCR steps, and a second sample barcode and Illumina TruSeq adapters were introduced in the second step. The libraries were sequenced on an Illumina NovaSeq using 2 x 150 bp paired-end reads. For the original study's pipeline: The reads were demultiplexed and collapsed into UMI-guided consensus sequences using migec v1.2.7. Using mixcr v2.1.11, the UMI consensuses were aligned to TRA and TRB V and J templates and assembled into clonotypes. Expanded or contracted clonotypes were those called significant by both edgeR and NoisET, with noise models trained on biological replicates. For edgeR calls, a false discovery rate-adjusted p below 0.01 and a log2 fold-change threshold of 1 were applied. PCA with hierarchical clustering of max-normalized trajectories of the 1000 most abundant clonotypes was used as exploratory dynamics analysis. The CD4 or CD8 phenotype of responding clones was assigned using the separately sequenced CD4+ and CD8+ repertoires. TCRdb redid the processing of the public reads, applying fastp at Q25 and MiXCR, and retained in-frame beta chains. Under each unique CDR3 protein, matching rows form one entry showing the most common genes and DNA. The V and J calls were not made by the authors but by TCRdb's processing. The sample yields more than 120,000 distinct CDR3 sequences; 6% to 6.5% were counted once. Clones ranked in the top ten supply just over 2% of the sample.

The source is an adult woman who had mild COVID-19 (a few samples of this study predate the infection). The sample titles of this study are shuffled in the database, so cell type and time point are left out; the donor was told from shared clones. The source material was PBMCs or a T cell subset sorted from them (not recorded which).

The CDR3 reads as follows: CASSLSGLAGAYEQYF. The DNA sequence reads TGTGCCAGCAGCTTAAGTGGGCTAGCTGGGGCCTACGAGCAGTACTTC. The chain is assembled from TRBV7-6 and TRBJ2-7; 5 matching bases give a weak D call of TRBD2. CDR1 and CDR2, per the germline V gene, are SGHVS and FNYEAQ. The CDR3 goes from the cysteine to the phenylalanine over 16 residues. The only DNA kept is the CDR3, 48 bases in frame from the first base. V gives up 2 bases and J gives up 2 bases, and the segment between their germline ends measures 16 bases.